A single sample gave rise to the 13 T cell receptor beta chains below, sequenced in a study of TIL therapy for anti-PD-1-resistant metastatic lung cancer. Specified time point: pre-treatment sample, taken before nivolumab and TIL therapy. This was the immunoSEQ v3 assay. Profiling relied on immunoSEQ multiplex PCR, and the TCRdb table lists in-frame clones only, not all of them. The sample includes under 70,000 clones, about 73% seen only once; the top ten take about 1.8%. Sequencing was performed on blood, taken at baseline. Every receptor here comes from a person between 25 and 79 years old with non-small cell lung cancer.

The V call is TRBV11-2, the J call TRBJ2-1; D may be TRBD1 or TRBD2 (5 bases each). Trimming cost V 5 bases and J 3 bases, with 14 bases left between them. CDR3 size: 15 residues. CDR1 SGHAT and CDR2 FQNNGV come from the germline V gene. The CDR3 is CASSRGAVRYNEQFF. CDR3 DNA sequence: TGTGCCAGCAGCCGAGGGGCGGTCCGCTACAATGAGCAGTTCTTC.

The chain has TRBV19 and TRBJ2-7; 7 bases fit TRBD1. The junction had 2 bases not matched to a gene; V was cut back by 2 bases and J by 1 base. Germline CDR1 reads LNHDA; CDR2 reads SQIVND (reference sequence). This CDR3 has 14 amino acids. The CDR3 nucleotides are TGTGCCAGTAGTATAAGACAGGGTTCCTACGAGCAGTACTTC. Translating gives CASSIRQGSYEQYF. Full variable domain (remainder filled in from reference TRBV19 and TRBJ2-7): DGGITQSPKYLFRKEGQNVTLSCEQNLNHDAMYWYRQDPGQGLRLIYYSQIVNDFQKGDIAEGYSVSREKKESFPLTVTSAQKNPTAFYLCASSIRQGSYEQYFGPGTRLTVT.

V usage is TRBV5-1 and J usage is TRBJ1-5; 7 bases match TRBD1. V trimming: 4 bases; J trimming: 7 bases; junction bases outside the gene matches: 8. The V gene's germline CDR1 is SGHRS and CDR2 YFSETQ. The CDR3 contains 14 residues. The CDR3 loop is CASSMTGFGQPQHF. CDR3 in DNA: TGCGCCAGCAGCATGACAGGGTTCGGGCAGCCCCAGCATTTT.

The chain combines TRBV9 with TRBJ1-1; 8 positions agree with TRBD1. V gave up 4 bases and J gave up 1 base; unmatched junction bases: 3. The CDR3 runs 14 residues. The germline V gene encodes CDR1 SGDLS and CDR2 YYNGEE. CDR3 nucleotide sequence: TGTGCCAGCAGCCCGGACAGGGCGAACACTGAAGCTTTCTTT. Amino acid sequence: CASSPDRANTEAFF.

This chain links TRBV4-1 with TRBJ1-5, with TRBD1 as a possible D gene (5 bases). The germline V gene has CDR1 MGHRA and CDR2 YSYEKL. The CDR3 contains 16 residues. V was clipped by 5 bases and J by 6 bases, with 20 bases between them. Here the CDR3 reads CASSSGQGGLGQPQHF. The DNA of the CDR3 is TGCGCCAGCAGCTCCGGGCAGGGAGGCTTAGGTCAGCCCCAGCATTTT.

This clone came up once. The chain is built from TRBV27 and TRBJ1-4; D uncertain. Germline-derived CDR1 and CDR2 are MNHEY and SMNVEV (reference sequence). V was pared by 6 bases and J by 4 bases, with 9 bases between. The CDR3 sequence is 13 residues long. Here the CDR3 DNA reads TGTGCCAGCAGGAGGCTGGATAATGAAAAACTGTTTTTT. Amino acids: CASRRLDNEKLFF.

This clone was picked up a small number of times. The rearrangement uses TRBV4-1 and TRBJ1-5, with no clear D. V was shortened by 0 bases and J by 3 bases, with 12 bases between the two germline ends. This CDR3 spans 16 amino acids. Germline lookup yields CDR1 MGHRA and CDR2 YSYEKL. CDR3 residues: CASSQDHMGLNQPQHF. CDR3 DNA sequence: TGCGCCAGCAGCCAAGATCATATGGGTCTCAATCAGCCCCAGCATTTT.

This chain joins TRBV7-9 and TRBJ2-1; 7 bases match TRBD1. The CDR3 loop spans 14 amino acids. Trimming took 2 bases from V and 7 from J; bases not matched to a gene: 5. From germline, CDR1 is SEHNR and CDR2 FQNEAQ (reference sequence). The CDR3 DNA reads as TGTGCCAGCAGCTTACCTTTACAGGGGAATGAGCAGTTCTTC. Translating it yields CASSLPLQGNEQFF.

The rearrangement joins TRBV10-2 to TRBJ2-7, with D possibly being TRBD2 (5 bases). Germline CDR1 and CDR2: WSHSY and SAAADI. This CDR3 has 16 amino acids. Trimming shortened V by 2 bases and J by 1 base, and 15 bases separated the two germline ends. This CDR3 is CASSEQGTSGSYEQYF. CDR3 DNA sequence: TGCGCCAGCAGTGAGCAAGGAACTAGTGGTTCCTACGAGCAGTACTTC.

The J gene is TRBJ2-1, the V gene TRBV11-2; 10 positions match TRBD2. J gave up 9 bases and V 5 bases, and 19 bases lay outside the gene matches. Germline lookup yields CDR1 SGHAT and CDR2 FQNNGV. The CDR3 runs to 18 residues. The CDR3 nucleotides are TGTGCCAGCAGCGTAAGCGGGTATGGGAGCGGGAGGGGACTTGAGCAGTTCTTC. Protein sequence: CASSVSGYGSGRGLEQFF.

The chain recombines TRBV7-9 with TRBJ2-7; the D gene is possibly TRBD2 (6 bases). The CDR3 spans 17 residues. Germline lookup yields CDR1 SEHNR and CDR2 FQNEAQ (reference sequence). The ends were cut back, 5 bases at V and 0 bases at J, with 20 bases in the middle. CDR3 sequence (DNA): TGTGCCAGCAGCCTCTCAACGGGGGATACAAACTCCTACGAGCAGTACTTC. This translates into CASSLSTGDTNSYEQYF.

The V gene is TRBV7-9, the J gene TRBJ2-3; TRBD2 aligns across 8 bases. CDR1 SEHNR and CDR2 FQNEAQ come from the germline V gene (reference sequence). The CDR3 has 15 residues. V gave up 2 bases and J gave up 1 base; unmatched junction bases: 2. CDR3 sequence (DNA): TGTGCCAGCAGCTTAAAAGCGGGGGGCACAGATACGCAGTATTTT. Translated, it gives CASSLKAGGTDTQYF.

The chain carries TRBV11-2 and TRBJ2-5; D tentatively reads TRBD1 or TRBD2 (5 bases each). In germline, CDR1 is SGHAT, CDR2 FQNNGV. Deletions cut 0 bases from V and 7 bases from J, with 15 bases between. The CDR3 extends over 15 amino acids. The CDR3 nucleotides read TGTGCCAGCAGCTTAGAGGGGACCCCCCAGGGGACCCAGTACTTC. This sequence encodes CASSLEGTPQGTQYF. The full variable domain, rest sourced from reference TRBV11-2 and TRBJ2-5, is EAGVAQSPRYKIIEKRQSVAFWCNPISGHATLYWYQQILGQGPKLLIQFQNNGVVDDSQLPKDRFSAERLKGVDSTLKIQPAKLEDSAVYLCASSLEGTPQGTQYFGPGTRLLVL.